A selection of T cell receptor beta chains follows, all from one sample in a study of blood T cell repertoires in COVID-19. Sequenced by immunoSEQ multiplex PCR; TCRdb stores in-frame clones only, minus some. Seen here are 200,000 to 300,000 clones, 88% observed once, and the top ten hold about 4.1%. The sequenced sample consisted of peripheral blood. The receptor source for this set is a man in his 60s who had recovered from COVID-19. CDR3s leave out the opening cysteine and the closing phenylalanine or tryptophan. Size is stated for part of the rows, as once, few or many counts, or as a class when the clone is expanded.

>few|TRBV7-3|TRBJ2-1
ASSLTGRDEQF
>.|TRBV30|TRBJ2-5
AWKERGGRIFPETQY
>.|TRBV30|TRBJ2-1
AWSSSGYNEQF
>.|TRBV5-1|TRBJ2-3
ASSRPGGTDTQY
>.|TRBV5-4|TRBJ1-2
ASSPTRTGDYGYT
>.|TRBV7-3|TRBJ2-4
ASSFGQGSDIQY
>.|TRBV18|TRBJ1-4
ATGGQVNEKLF
>.|TRBV6-5|TRBJ1-4
ASSKQGGNEKLF
>.|TRBV10-3|TRBJ2-7
AISEHGGSYEQY
>.|TRBV19|TRBJ2-3
ASRPRTSGGYTDTQY
>.|TRBV6-2/TRBV6-3|TRBJ1-1
ASSSDRFGTEAF
>.|TRBV5-4|TRBJ2-2
ASSLGGDYGGELF
>.|TRBV6-5|TRBJ2-7
ASSYSSHSTYEQY
>.|TRBV7-6|TRBJ2-7
ASSLRPGGPYEQY
>.|TRBV5-6|TRBJ2-1
ASSLTSGSSSYNEQF
>once|TRBV13|TRBJ2-6
ASTDPPGTGANVLT
>.|TRBV2|TRBJ2-2
ASSEKGQSFANTGELF
>once|TRBV9|TRBJ2-2
ASSQRPSGGTNTGELF
>few|TRBV30|TRBJ2-7
AWKDRANPEQY
>once|TRBV19|TRBJ2-1
ASSLGGSYNEQF
>few|TRBV10-3|TRBJ2-2
AIREGQGAGELF
>.|TRBV14|TRBJ1-2
ASSQEGNPGYGYT
>.|TRBV18|TRBJ2-4
ASSPSDSRLDIQY
>.|TRBV13|TRBJ1-5
ASSLGKTRGQPQH
>.|TRBV29-1|TRBJ2-1
SAGGGGYSYNEQF
>.|TRBV5-5|TRBJ2-5
ASSLELARRETQY
>.|TRBV5-5|TRBJ1-4
ASSLGPQGANNEKLF
>.|TRBV9|TRBJ1-2
ASTPSVGSGGYT
>.|TRBV29-1|TRBJ2-5
SVLQGMEETQY
>.|TRBV6-5|TRBJ2-7
ASRTLGQGAYEQY
>.|TRBV5-1|TRBJ2-5
ASSLRSGGVETQY
>.|TRBV7-6|TRBJ2-1
ASSETDRGLKNEQF
>.|TRBV5-1|TRBJ2-1
ASSPRLAGGYEQF
>.|TRBV7-9|TRBJ2-1
ASSLISSGWDEQF
>.|TRBV13|TRBJ1-1
ASSNRVDTEAF
>.|TRBV13|TRBJ1-4
ASSARDRAGEKLF
>.|TRBV27|TRBJ1-3
ASSPLTGLSSGNTIY
>.|TRBV2|TRBJ1-5
ASNVNRKNSNQPQH
>.|TRBV18|TRBJ1-2
ASSRPGGDNYGYT
>few|TRBV25-1|TRBJ1-6
ASSENRGRGRSPLH
>.|TRBV2|TRBJ2-2
ASTRTGATGELF
>.|TRBV5-6|TRBJ1-2
ASSSIRETSYGYT
>.|TRBV6-4|TRBJ1-5
ASSSDRGQPQH